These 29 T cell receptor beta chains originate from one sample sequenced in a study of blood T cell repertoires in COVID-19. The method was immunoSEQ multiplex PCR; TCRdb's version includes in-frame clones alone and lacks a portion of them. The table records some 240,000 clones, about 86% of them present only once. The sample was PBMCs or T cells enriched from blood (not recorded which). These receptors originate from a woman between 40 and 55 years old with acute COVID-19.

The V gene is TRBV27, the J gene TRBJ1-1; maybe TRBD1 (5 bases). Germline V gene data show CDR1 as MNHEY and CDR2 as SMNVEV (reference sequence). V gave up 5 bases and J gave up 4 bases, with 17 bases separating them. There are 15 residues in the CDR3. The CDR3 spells CASSPPVGPATEAFF. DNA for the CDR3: TGTGCCAGCAGTCCCCCGGTGGGGCCGGCCACTGAAGCTTTCTTT.

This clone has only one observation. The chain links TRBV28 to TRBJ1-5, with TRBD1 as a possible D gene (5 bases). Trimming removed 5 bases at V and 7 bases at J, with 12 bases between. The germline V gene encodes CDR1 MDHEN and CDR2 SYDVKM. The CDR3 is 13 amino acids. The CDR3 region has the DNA TGTGCCAGCAGTCGGGGGGGGGAACAGCCCCAGCATTTT. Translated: CASSRGGEQPQHF.

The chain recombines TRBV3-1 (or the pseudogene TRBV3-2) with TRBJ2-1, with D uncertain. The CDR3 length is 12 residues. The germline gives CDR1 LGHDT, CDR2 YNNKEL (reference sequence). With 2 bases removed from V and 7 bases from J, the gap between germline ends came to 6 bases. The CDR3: CASSQSDNEQFF. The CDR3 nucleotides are TGTGCCAGCAGCCAATCAGATAATGAGCAGTTCTTC.

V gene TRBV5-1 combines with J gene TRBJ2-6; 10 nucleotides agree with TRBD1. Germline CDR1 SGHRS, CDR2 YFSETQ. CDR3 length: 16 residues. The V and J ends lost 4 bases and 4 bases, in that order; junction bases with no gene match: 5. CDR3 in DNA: TGCGCCAGCAGCCCCGGGACAGGGGACGGGGCCAACGTCCTGACTTTC. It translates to CASSPGTGDGANVLTF.

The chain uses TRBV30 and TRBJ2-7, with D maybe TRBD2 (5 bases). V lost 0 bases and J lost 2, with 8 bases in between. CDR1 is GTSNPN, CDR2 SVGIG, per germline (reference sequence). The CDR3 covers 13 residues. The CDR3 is CAWSVGRPYEQYF. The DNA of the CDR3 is TGTGCCTGGAGTGTAGGGAGACCCTACGAGCAGTACTTC.

CDR3 sequence: CASSRDSQETQYF. The CDR3 coding sequence is TGCGCCAGCAGTCGGGACAGCCAAGAGACCCAGTACTTC. J is TRBJ2-5 and V is TRBV5-1; 7 nucleotides line up with TRBD1. The trim removed 5 bases at V and 1 base at J, leaving 2 bases unmatched. This CDR3 region has 13 residues. CDR1 and CDR2 (germline): SGHRS, YFSETQ.

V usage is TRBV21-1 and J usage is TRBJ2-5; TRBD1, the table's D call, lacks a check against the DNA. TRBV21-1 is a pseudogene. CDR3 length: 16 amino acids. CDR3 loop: CASSKKRQGASETQYF. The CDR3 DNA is TGTGCCAGCAGCAAGAAGAGACAGGGGGCGAGTGAGACCCAGTACTTC.

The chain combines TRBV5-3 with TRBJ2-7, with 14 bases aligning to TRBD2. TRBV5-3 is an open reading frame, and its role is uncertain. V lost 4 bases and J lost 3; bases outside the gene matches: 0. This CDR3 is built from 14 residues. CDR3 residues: CARSGTSGSYEQYF. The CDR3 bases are TGTGCCAGAAGCGGGACTAGCGGGAGCTACGAGCAGTACTTC.

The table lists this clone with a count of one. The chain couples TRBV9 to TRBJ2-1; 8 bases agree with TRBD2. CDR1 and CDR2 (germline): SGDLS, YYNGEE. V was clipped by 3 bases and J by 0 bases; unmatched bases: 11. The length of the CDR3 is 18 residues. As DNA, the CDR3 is TGTGCCAGCAGCGGGGGAGGTAGCGGGGTTCTCTCCTACAATGAGCAGTTCTTC. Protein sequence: CASSGGGSGVLSYNEQFF.

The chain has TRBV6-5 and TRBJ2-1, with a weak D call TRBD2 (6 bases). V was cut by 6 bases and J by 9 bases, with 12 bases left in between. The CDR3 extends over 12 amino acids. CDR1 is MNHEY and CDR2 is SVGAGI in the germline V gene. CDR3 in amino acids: CASSQGGSEQFF. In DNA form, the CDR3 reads TGTGCCAGCAGCCAAGGAGGGAGTGAGCAGTTCTTC.

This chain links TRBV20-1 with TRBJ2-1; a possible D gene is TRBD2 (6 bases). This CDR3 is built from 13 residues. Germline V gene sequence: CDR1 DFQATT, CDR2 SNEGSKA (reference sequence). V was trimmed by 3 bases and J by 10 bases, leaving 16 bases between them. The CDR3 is CSASISLASEQFF. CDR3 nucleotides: TGCAGTGCTAGTATCAGCCTAGCGTCGGAGCAGTTCTTC.

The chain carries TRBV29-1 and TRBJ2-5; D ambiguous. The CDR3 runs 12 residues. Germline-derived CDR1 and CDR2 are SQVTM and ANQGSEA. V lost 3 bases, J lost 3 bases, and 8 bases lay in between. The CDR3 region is CSVDITEETQYF. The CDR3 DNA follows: TGCAGCGTTGATATCACAGAAGAGACCCAGTACTTC.

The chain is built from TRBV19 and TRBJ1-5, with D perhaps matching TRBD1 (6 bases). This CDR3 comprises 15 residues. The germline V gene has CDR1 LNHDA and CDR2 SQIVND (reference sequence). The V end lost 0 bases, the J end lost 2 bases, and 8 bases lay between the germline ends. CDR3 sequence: CASSIESGGNQPQHF. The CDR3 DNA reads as TGTGCCAGTAGTATAGAATCAGGGGGCAATCAGCCCCAGCATTTT.

As DNA, the CDR3 is TGTGCCAGCAGCTTACGCGGGGCAGAGCATGGCTACACCTTC. This gives the protein CASSLRGAEHGYTF. The chain carries TRBV7-8 and TRBJ1-2, with TRBD1 as a possible D gene (5 bases). Germline assignment: CDR1 SGHVS and CDR2 FQNEAQ. Trimming pared 2 bases from V and 6 bases from J, leaving 13 bases between. CDR3 length: 14 residues. The variable domain in full, completed from reference TRBV7-8 and TRBJ1-2, reads GAGVSQSPRYKVAKRGQDVALRCDPISGHVSLFWYQQALGQGPEFLTYFQNEAQLDKSGLPSDRFFAERPEGSVSTLKIQRTQQEDSAVYLCASSLRGAEHGYTFGSGTRLTVV.

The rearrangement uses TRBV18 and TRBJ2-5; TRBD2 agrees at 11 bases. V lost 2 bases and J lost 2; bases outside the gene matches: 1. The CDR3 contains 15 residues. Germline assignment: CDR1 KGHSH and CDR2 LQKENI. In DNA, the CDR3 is TGTGCCAGCTCACCAGGGACTAGCGGACAAGAGACCCAGTACTTC. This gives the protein CASSPGTSGQETQYF.

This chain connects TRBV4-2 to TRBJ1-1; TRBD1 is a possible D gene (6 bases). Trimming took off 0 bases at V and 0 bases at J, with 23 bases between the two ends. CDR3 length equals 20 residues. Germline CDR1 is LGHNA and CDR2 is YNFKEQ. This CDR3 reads CASSQDVGGQIRYMNTEAFF. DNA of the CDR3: TGTGCCAGCAGCCAAGACGTGGGGGGGCAGATTCGGTACATGAACACTGAAGCTTTCTTT.

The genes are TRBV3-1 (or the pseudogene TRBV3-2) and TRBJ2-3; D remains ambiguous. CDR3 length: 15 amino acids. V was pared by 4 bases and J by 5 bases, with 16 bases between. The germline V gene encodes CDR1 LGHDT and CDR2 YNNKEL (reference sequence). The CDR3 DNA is TGTGCCAGCAGCCCTACGCGGTCTTTAGGAGATACGCAGTATTTT. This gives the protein CASSPTRSLGDTQYF.

CDR3 DNA: TGCGCCAGCAGCCTCCGGTCCAGCGGGAGAGATGTCGGGGAGCTGTTTTTT. It is translated as CASSLRSSGRDVGELFF. The genes are TRBV5-1 and TRBJ2-2; 8 bases are shared with TRBD2. The germline V gene encodes CDR1 SGHRS and CDR2 YFSETQ. The CDR3 contains 17 residues. Losses at the gene ends were 4 bases for V and 7 bases for J; bases not matched to a gene: 15.

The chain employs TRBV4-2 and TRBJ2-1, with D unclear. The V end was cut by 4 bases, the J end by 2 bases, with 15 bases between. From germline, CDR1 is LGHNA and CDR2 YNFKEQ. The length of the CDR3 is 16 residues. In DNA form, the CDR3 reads TGTGCCAGCAGCCGAACATCGGGTAGCACCTACAATGAGCAGTTCTTC. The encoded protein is CASSRTSGSTYNEQFF.

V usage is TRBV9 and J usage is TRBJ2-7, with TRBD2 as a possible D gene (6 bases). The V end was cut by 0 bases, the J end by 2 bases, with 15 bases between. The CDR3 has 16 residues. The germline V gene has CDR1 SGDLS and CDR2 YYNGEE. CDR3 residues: CASSVGPAGPTYEQYF. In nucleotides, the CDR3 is TGTGCCAGCAGCGTAGGCCCAGCGGGCCCGACCTACGAGCAGTACTTC.

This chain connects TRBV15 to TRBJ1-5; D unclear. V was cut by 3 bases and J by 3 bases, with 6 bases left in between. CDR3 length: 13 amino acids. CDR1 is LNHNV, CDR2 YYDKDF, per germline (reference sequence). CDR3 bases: TGTGCCACCAGCAGTAAGCCCAATCAGCCCCAGCATTTT. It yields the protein CATSSKPNQPQHF.

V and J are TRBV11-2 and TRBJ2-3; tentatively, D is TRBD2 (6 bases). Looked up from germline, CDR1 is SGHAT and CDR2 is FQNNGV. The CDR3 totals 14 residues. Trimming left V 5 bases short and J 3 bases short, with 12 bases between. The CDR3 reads CASSLRRGTDTQYF. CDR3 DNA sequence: TGTGCCAGCAGCCTTAGGAGGGGAACAGATACGCAGTATTTT.

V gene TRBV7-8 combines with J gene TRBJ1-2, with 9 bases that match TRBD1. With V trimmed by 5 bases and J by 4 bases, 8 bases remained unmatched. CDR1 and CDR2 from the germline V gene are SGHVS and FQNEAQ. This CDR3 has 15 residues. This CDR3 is CASSPAGTGTYGYTF. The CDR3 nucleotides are TGTGCCAGCAGCCCAGCCGGGACAGGGACCTATGGCTACACCTTC.

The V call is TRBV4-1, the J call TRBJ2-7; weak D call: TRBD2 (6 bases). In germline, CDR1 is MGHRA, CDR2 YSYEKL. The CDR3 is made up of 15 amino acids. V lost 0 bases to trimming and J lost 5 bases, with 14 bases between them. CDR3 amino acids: CASSQDPGLRNEQYF. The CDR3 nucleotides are TGCGCCAGCAGCCAAGATCCGGGACTCCGGAACGAGCAGTACTTC.

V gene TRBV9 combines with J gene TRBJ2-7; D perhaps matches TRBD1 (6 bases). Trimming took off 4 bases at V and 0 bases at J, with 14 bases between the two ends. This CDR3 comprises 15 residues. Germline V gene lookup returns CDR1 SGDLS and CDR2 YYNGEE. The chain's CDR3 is CASSMGQAFSYEQYF. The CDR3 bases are TGTGCCAGCAGCATGGGACAAGCATTCTCCTACGAGCAGTACTTC.

CDR3 residues: CASSLQANTEAFF. CDR3 nucleotide sequence: TGTGCCAGCAGTCTTCAAGCCAACACTGAAGCTTTCTTT. The rearrangement uses TRBV14 and TRBJ1-1; no clear D gene. This CDR3 region has 13 residues. Trimming took off 6 bases at V and 2 bases at J, with 10 bases between the two ends. Germline V CDR1 and CDR2: SGHDN, FVKESK.

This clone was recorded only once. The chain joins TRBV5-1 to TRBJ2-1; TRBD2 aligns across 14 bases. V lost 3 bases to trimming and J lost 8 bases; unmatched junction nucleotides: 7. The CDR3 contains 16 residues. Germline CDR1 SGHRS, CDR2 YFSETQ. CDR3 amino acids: CASSSGLAGGKHEQFF. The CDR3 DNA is TGCGCCAGCAGCTCAGGACTAGCGGGAGGTAAACATGAGCAGTTCTTC.

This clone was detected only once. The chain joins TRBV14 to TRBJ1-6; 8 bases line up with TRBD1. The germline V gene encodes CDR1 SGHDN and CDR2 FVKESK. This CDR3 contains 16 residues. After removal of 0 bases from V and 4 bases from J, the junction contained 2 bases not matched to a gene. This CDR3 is CASSQEDRVYNSPLHF. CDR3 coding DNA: TGTGCCAGCAGCCAAGAGGACAGGGTGTATAATTCACCCCTCCACTTT. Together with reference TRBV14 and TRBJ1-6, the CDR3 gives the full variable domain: EAGVTQFPSHSVIEKGQTVTLRCDPISGHDNLYWYRRVMGKEIKFLLHFVKESKQDESGMPNNRFLAERTGGTYSTLKVQPAELEDSGVYFCASSQEDRVYNSPLHFGNGTRLTVT.

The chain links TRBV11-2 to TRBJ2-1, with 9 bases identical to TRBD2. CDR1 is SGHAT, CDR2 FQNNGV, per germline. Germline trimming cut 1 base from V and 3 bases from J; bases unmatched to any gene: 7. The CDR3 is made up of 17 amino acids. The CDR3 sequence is CASSLGRSGRFYNEQFF. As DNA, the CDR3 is TGTGCCAGCAGCTTAGGTAGAAGCGGGAGGTTCTACAATGAGCAGTTCTTC.